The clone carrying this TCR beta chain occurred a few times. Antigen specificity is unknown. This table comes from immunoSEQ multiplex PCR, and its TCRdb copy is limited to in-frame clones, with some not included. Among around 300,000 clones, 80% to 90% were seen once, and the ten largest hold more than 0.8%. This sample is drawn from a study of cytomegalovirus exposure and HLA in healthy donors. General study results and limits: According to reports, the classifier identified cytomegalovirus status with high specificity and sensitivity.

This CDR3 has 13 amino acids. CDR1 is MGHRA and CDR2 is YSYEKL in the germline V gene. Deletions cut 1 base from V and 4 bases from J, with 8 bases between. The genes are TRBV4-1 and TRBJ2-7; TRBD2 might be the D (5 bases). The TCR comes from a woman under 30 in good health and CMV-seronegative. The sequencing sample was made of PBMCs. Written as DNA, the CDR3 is TGCGCCAGCAGCCAAGTGGGAGAATACGAGCAGTACTTC. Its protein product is CASSQVGEYEQYF.